This is a list of T cell receptor beta chains from one sample in a study of blood T cells in healthy people across ages. From the 5' RACE reads, TCRdb called clonotypes with MiXCR, one entry per CDR3 protein. The data contain some 1.5 million distinct CDR3 sequences, approximately 28% of them seen just once; the ten biggest clones take up 7.7%. The sequenced sample was blood. These TCRs come from a woman aged 25 to 39 in good health. CDR3s include the opening cysteine and the closing phenylalanine or tryptophan. A D gene is named only where the DNA matches it firmly. Not all rows give a size; the values are once, few, many and, for expanded clones, a class.

>NA|TRBJ1-1|TRBV5-1|NA
TGCGCCAGCAGCTTTCGGGGGGGGGAAACTGAAGCTTTCTTT
CASSFRGGETEAFF
>NA|TRBJ2-5|TRBV15|NA
TGTGCCACCAGCACCTCCAGAGCAGAAGAGACCCAGTACTTC
CATSTSRAEETQYF
>NA|TRBJ2-3|TRBV19|NA
TGTGCCAGCAGGGTGAAGACCACAGATACGCAGTATTTT
CASRVKTTDTQYF
>NA|TRBJ1-1|TRBV20-1|NA
TGCAGTGCTAGAGATCCGGAGTTGAACACTGAAGCTTTCTTT
CSARDPELNTEAFF
>NA|TRBJ1-1|TRBV28|few
TGTGCCAGCAGTTATCTAGGGTATAGGACTGAAGCTTTCTTT
CASSYLGYRTEAFF
>TRBD2|TRBJ2-5|TRBV12-3/TRBV12-4|many
TGTGCCAGCAGTTTAGCGTCTAGCGGGGGGGAGACCCAGTACTTC
CASSLASSGGETQYF
>NA|TRBJ2-7|TRBV7-6|NA
TGTGCCGGCAGCTTACTAGTAGGGCAGTATGACGAGCAGTACTTC
CAGSLLVGQYDEQYF
>TRBD1|TRBJ2-7|TRBV20-1|NA
TGCAGTGCTAGGCGACAGGGTTCCCACGAGCAGTACTTC
CSARRQGSHEQYF
>NA|TRBJ2-2|TRBV7-9|NA
TGTGCCAGCAGCTCGGACTCCCGACGGACCGGGGAGCTGTTTTTT
CASSSDSRRTGELFF
>NA|TRBJ1-2|TRBV6-6|many
TGTGCCAGCAGTACCCTTGGCTATGGCTACACCTTC
CASSTLGYGYTF
>TRBD2|TRBJ2-1|TRBV7-9|NA
TGTGCCAGCAGGGAGGGACTAGCGGGAGTAAGTGAGCAGTTCTTC
CASREGLAGVSEQFF
>NA|TRBJ2-5|TRBV20-1|NA
TGCAGCGCCGCTAGGACCGAGACCCAGTACTTC
CSAARTETQYF
>NA|TRBJ1-1|TRBV5-1|NA
TGCGCCAGCAGCGCCTCCGGGCCTTGGACTACAGGTGAAGCTTTCTTT
CASSASGPWTTGEAFF
>NA|TRBJ1-1|TRBV5-5|NA
TGTGCCAGCAGCTTGCCCGATAGTGGTGGAGTGGGAGGTATGAACACTGAAGCTTTCTTT
CASSLPDSGGVGGMNTEAFF
>NA|TRBJ2-1|TRBV5-1|NA
TGCGCCAGCAGCCCACCCGCTAGCTACAATGAGCAGTTCTTC
CASSPPASYNEQFF
>TRBD1|TRBJ2-5|TRBV6-5|many
TGTGCCAGCAGAAGAGGACAGGGTTGGATGGAGACCCAGTACTTC
CASRRGQGWMETQYF
>TRBD2|TRBJ2-1|TRBV20-1|NA
TGCAGCGCTGAAGGGACTAGCGGGGGCTCCTACAATGAGCAGTTCTTC
CSAEGTSGGSYNEQFF
>NA|TRBJ2-3|TRBV24-1|NA
TGTGCCACCAGTGATGCAGAGACAGATACGCAGTATTTT
CATSDAETDTQYF
>TRBD1|TRBJ1-5|TRBV28|few
TGTGCCAGCCGAACAGGGGATCGGCCCCAGCATTTT
CASRTGDRPQHF
>NA|TRBJ1-1|TRBV11-3|NA
TGTGCCAGCAGCTCCCCTGGCGGTTACGAGGGCACTGAAGCTTTCTTT
CASSSPGGYEGTEAFF
>TRBD2|TRBJ2-7|TRBV5-5|NA
TGTGCCAGCAGCTGGGGACTAGCGGGAGAGGATAGCTACGAGCAGTACTTC
CASSWGLAGEDSYEQYF
>NA|TRBJ2-1|TRBV9|few
TGTGCCAGCAGAAAAGGGGGGGACTCCTACAATGAGCAGTTCTTC
CASRKGGDSYNEQFF
>NA|TRBJ2-3|TRBV5-1|few
TGCGCCAGCAGCTTGAGTTTGGGGGTTAGCACAGATACGCAGTATTTT
CASSLSLGVSTDTQYF
>TRBD2|TRBJ2-3|TRBV18|few
TGTGCCAGCTCACCACCGGGACTAGCGGGGGGCGCAGATACGCAGTATTTT
CASSPPGLAGGADTQYF
>NA|TRBJ2-3|TRBV12-3/TRBV12-4|few
TGTGCCAGCAGTTTATCGTACCAGGCAGATACGCAGTATTTT
CASSLSYQADTQYF
>TRBD1|TRBJ2-4|TRBV10-3|many
TGTGCCATCAAACCGGGGCAGGGGGAAAACATTCAGTACTTC
CAIKPGQGENIQYF
>NA|TRBJ1-1|TRBV7-2|few
TGTGCCAGCAGCTTAGTTTATCGGGGAAGTACGACTGAAGCTTTCTTT
CASSLVYRGSTTEAFF
>NA|TRBJ2-4|TRBV10-3|few
TGTGCCATCAGTGAGTCACAGAACAAAAACATTCGGTACTTC
CAISESQNKNIRYF
>NA|TRBJ2-6|TRBV2|NA
TGTGCCAGCAGGACCGAGGGTCTCCCGGCCAACGTCCTGACTTTC
CASRTEGLPANVLTF
>TRBD2|TRBJ2-1|TRBV2|NA
TGTGCCAGCAGTGAAAGGGCGGGAGGGCTTAGGGATGAGCAGTTCTTC
CASSERAGGLRDEQFF
>TRBD1|TRBJ2-7|TRBV12-5|NA
TGTGCTAGTGGTTTGTCCCGGGACAGGGGCTACGAGCAGTACTTC
CASGLSRDRGYEQYF
>TRBD1|TRBJ1-2|TRBV7-2|NA
TGTGCCAGCAGCTTAGAAGACAGGGTCTATGGCTACACCTTC
CASSLEDRVYGYTF
>TRBD1|TRBJ1-2|TRBV28|many
TGTGCCAGCAGGCTATCGGACAGGGTAGATGGCTACACCTTC
CASRLSDRVDGYTF
>NA|TRBJ2-6|TRBV5-1|many
TGCGCCAGCAGCTCCCCAGGAGAAGCTGGGGCCAACGTCCTGACTTTC
CASSSPGEAGANVLTF
>TRBD2|TRBJ2-4|TRBV2|NA
TGTGCCACTGCGGGGGGGCTACGGGACATTCAGTACTTC
CATAGGLRDIQYF
>TRBD1|TRBJ2-5|TRBV12-3/TRBV12-4|few
TGTGCCAGCAGCCTATCGGGACAGAAGACCCAGTACTTC
CASSLSGQKTQYF
>NA|TRBJ1-1|TRBV5-1|once
TGCGCCAGCAGCTTGGTTGGAGGGGTTGGCACTGAAGCTTTCTTT
CASSLVGGVGTEAFF
>NA|TRBJ1-4|TRBV6-5|many
TGTGCCAGCAGCTTCACCGGGGGACGGGAAAAACTGTTTTTT
CASSFTGGREKLFF
>TRBD2|TRBJ2-1|TRBV7-2|few
TGTGCCAGCAGCTTCATCGTGAGTGCGGGGGGGAACAATGAGCAGTTCTTC
CASSFIVSAGGNNEQFF
>NA|TRBJ2-7|TRBV2|NA
TGTGCCAGCAGTGGCCAGGGACTGAACTACAATGAGCAGTACTTC
CASSGQGLNYNEQYF
>TRBD1|TRBJ2-1|TRBV7-2|few
TGTGCCAGCAGCATGGGACAGTTCAATGAGCAGTTCTTC
CASSMGQFNEQFF
>NA|TRBJ2-3|TRBV5-1|many
TGCGCCAGCAGCTTGGGGGGGGACCTCCAAGATACGCAGTATTTT
CASSLGGDLQDTQYF
>NA|TRBJ2-3|TRBV9|NA
TGTGCCAGCAGCGTGACAGTTGAGACAGATACGCAGTATTTT
CASSVTVETDTQYF
>TRBD1|TRBJ2-3|TRBV5-1|few
TGCGCCAGCAGCGCCGGGACAGCAGGGGATACGCAGTATTTT
CASSAGTAGDTQYF
>NA|TRBJ2-5|TRBV27|few
TGTGCCAGCAGCATAGGGGGGATTGGAGAGACCCAGTACTTC
CASSIGGIGETQYF
>NA|TRBJ2-2|TRBV2|once
TGTGCCAGCAGTGACAGGGAGGCCGCCGGGGAGCTGTTTTTT
CASSDREAAGELFF
>NA|TRBJ1-1|TRBV10-3|few
TGTGCCATCAGTGAGTCGGGGGCGGCGAACACTGAAGCTTTCTTT
CAISESGAANTEAFF
>NA|TRBJ2-3|TRBV27|NA
TGTGCCAGCAGTCCCCTAGAACCATTAGATACGCAGTATTTT
CASSPLEPLDTQYF
>TRBD1|TRBJ2-4|TRBV5-1|many
TGCGCCAGCAGCTTGGCCGGGACAGGTTTACACATTCAGTACTTC
CASSLAGTGLHIQYF
>NA|TRBJ2-2|TRBV7-3|few
TGTGCCAGCAGCTTATCTAGTCGCCAGGTCGCCGGGGAGCTGTTTTTT
CASSLSSRQVAGELFF